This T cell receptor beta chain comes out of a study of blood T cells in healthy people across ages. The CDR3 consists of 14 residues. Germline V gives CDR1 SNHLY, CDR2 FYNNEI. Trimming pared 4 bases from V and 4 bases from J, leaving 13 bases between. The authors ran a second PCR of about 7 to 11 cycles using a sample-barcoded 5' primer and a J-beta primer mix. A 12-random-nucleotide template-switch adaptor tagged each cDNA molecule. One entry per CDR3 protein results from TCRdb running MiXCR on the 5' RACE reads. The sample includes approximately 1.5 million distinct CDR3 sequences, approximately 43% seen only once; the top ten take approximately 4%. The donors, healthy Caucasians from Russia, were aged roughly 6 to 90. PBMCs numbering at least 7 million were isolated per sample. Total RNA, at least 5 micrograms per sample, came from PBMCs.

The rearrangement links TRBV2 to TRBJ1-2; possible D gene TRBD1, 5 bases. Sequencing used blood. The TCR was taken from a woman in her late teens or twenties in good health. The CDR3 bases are TGTGCCAGCAGTGGGATGGCTCAGGGCTATGGCTACACCTTC. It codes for CASSGMAQGYGYTF.